The next 27 T cell receptor beta chains were all read from a single sample in a study of patients and donors after allogeneic stem cell transplantation. A single record per CDR3 protein comes from TCRdb applying MiXCR to the RT-PCR reads. Here the sample spans tens of thousands of distinct CDR3 sequences, less than 5% being singletons. The specimen was blood, either unsorted or a sorted T cell fraction (not recorded which). These receptors all come from a human donor who was either an allogeneic HSCT recipient or a stem cell or donor lymphocyte infusion donor (not recorded which). It is not recorded whose cells these are; they may come from a transplant donor.

This clonotype was counted at least ten times. The chain employs TRBV11-2 and TRBJ2-1; 7 nucleotides line up with TRBD1. Germline V gene data show CDR1 as SGHAT and CDR2 as FQNNGV. The CDR3 contains 15 residues. V trimming: 5 bases; J trimming: 7 bases; junction bases outside the gene matches: 11. The CDR3 loop is CASSTIRGQPNEQFF. CDR3 DNA: TGTGCCAGCAGCACGATACGGGGACAGCCGAATGAGCAGTTCTTC.

This clonotype was seen at least ten times. The chain has TRBV20-1 and TRBJ2-7; D might be TRBD1 or TRBD2, each matching 5 bases. Germline CDR1 reads DFQATT; CDR2 reads SNEGSKA (reference sequence). The CDR3 is made up of 15 amino acids. V was cut by 0 bases and J by 2 bases, with 14 bases left in between. CDR3 sequence reads: CSARDTWGRTYEQYF. In DNA, the CDR3 is TGCAGTGCTAGAGATACCTGGGGACGGACCTACGAGCAGTACTTC.

V and J are TRBV7-3 and TRBJ2-3, with no clear D. V dropped 8 bases and J dropped 2 bases, with 11 bases sitting between them. The CDR3 totals 13 residues. Per germline, CDR1 SGHTA and CDR2 FQGTGA. In DNA form, the CDR3 reads TGTGCCAGCCAAGGCAGTTCCACAGATACGCAGTATTTT. It yields the protein CASQGSSTDTQYF.

This clonotype was recorded many times. One junction end disagrees with the germline gene, perhaps due to a read error. Written as DNA, the CDR3 is TGCAGTGCCAGAGGGCTTGCGGGGTCGGGTTCACCCCTCCACTTT. It yields the protein CSARGLAGSGSPLHF. This chain uses TRBV20-1 with TRBJ1-6; D uncertain. This CDR3 has 15 residues. In germline, CDR1 is DFQATT, CDR2 SNEGSKA (reference sequence).

This clonotype was found many times. The chain has TRBV6-1 and TRBJ1-4; D is unresolved. V gave up 2 bases and J gave up 1 base, with 8 bases separating them. CDR3 length equals 15 residues. In germline, CDR1 is MNHNS, CDR2 SASEGT. This CDR3 reads CASSESHGTNEKLFF. CDR3 DNA: TGTGCCAGCAGTGAAAGCCACGGAACTAATGAAAAACTGTTTTTT.

This clonotype was found many times. The chain has TRBV24-1 and TRBJ2-7, with 10 bases fitting TRBD2. Unmatched junction bases numbered 10, after V lost 12 bases and J lost 0 bases. This CDR3 comprises 15 residues. From germline, CDR1 is KGHDR and CDR2 SFDVKD. The CDR3 region is CARGSGRASSYEQYF. The CDR3 DNA sequence: TGTGCCCGAGGGAGCGGGAGGGCCAGCTCCTACGAGCAGTACTTC.

In nucleotides, the CDR3 is TGTGCCAGCAGCGGGGACAGGGGCAGGTTAGCGACCCAGTACTTC. Its protein product is CASSGDRGRLATQYF. The rearrangement uses TRBV2 and TRBJ2-5, with 10 nucleotides matching TRBD1. The junction had 11 bases not matched to a gene; V was cut back by 6 bases and J by 7 bases. This CDR3 has 15 residues. The germline gives CDR1 SNHLY, CDR2 FYNNEI.

Many counts were recorded for this clonotype. The chain combines TRBV5-1 with TRBJ2-7, with TRBD1 matching over 9 bases. Germline V gives CDR1 SGHRS, CDR2 YFSETQ. There are 15 residues in the CDR3. The ends lost 3 bases at V and 2 bases at J; junction bases unmatched: 6. The CDR3 region has the DNA TGCGCCAGCAGCTGGGGACAGGGTGTTACCTACGAGCAGTACTTC. Translating it yields CASSWGQGVTYEQYF.

In its sample, this clonotype was seen many times. This sequence joins TRBV7-9 and TRBJ1-2; 9 bases align to TRBD1. Per the germline V gene, CDR1 is SEHNR and CDR2 is FQNEAQ (reference sequence). The CDR3 sequence is 16 residues long. V gave up 4 bases and J gave up 0 bases; unmatched junction bases: 6. CDR3 coding DNA: TGTGCCAGCAGCTCCGCCAGGACAGGGGCTAACTATGGCTACACCTTC. As protein: CASSSARTGANYGYTF.

The table lists this clonotype with many counts. As DNA, the CDR3 is TGCAGTGCTAGCGAGGCTAGCGGGAGTATGAATACGCAGTATTTT. Encoded protein: CSASEASGSMNTQYF. The V call is TRBV20-1, the J call TRBJ2-3, with 10 bases identical to TRBD2. The CDR3 has 15 residues. Looked up from germline, CDR1 is DFQATT and CDR2 is SNEGSKA (reference sequence). J lost 7 bases, V lost 3 bases, and 10 bases had no gene match.

Many counts were recorded for this clonotype. The genes are TRBV18 and TRBJ1-2; D possibly corresponds to TRBD1 (6 bases). This CDR3 spans 15 amino acids. Looked up from germline, CDR1 is KGHSH and CDR2 is LQKENI. V lost 6 bases, J lost 4 bases, and 18 bases lay in between. The CDR3 sequence is CASSPDRQTSYGYTF. CDR3 nucleotide sequence: TGTGCCAGCTCCCCCGACAGGCAAACATCCTATGGCTACACCTTC.

The V gene is TRBV20-1, the J gene TRBJ1-2, with a tentative D call TRBD1 (6 bases). Germline loops: CDR1 DFQATT, CDR2 SNEGSKA (reference sequence). The CDR3 has 12 amino acids. Trimming pared 2 bases from V and 12 bases from J, leaving 16 bases between. The CDR3 DNA follows: TGCAGTGCTAGAACAGGGACGGACGGGAACACCTTC. Translating gives CSARTGTDGNTF.

On this clonotype itself: A much bigger clone sits one base away, suggesting this may be a read error. V gene TRBV5-4 combines with J gene TRBJ1-6, with 8 bases lining up with TRBD1. This CDR3 has 17 residues. In germline, CDR1 is SGHNT, CDR2 YYREEE (reference sequence). The CDR3 protein is CDSSFGQGNFRNSPLHF. For the CDR3, the DNA is TGTGACAGCAGCTTCGGACAGGGCAATTTTCGTAATTCACCCCTCCACTTT.

This clonotype appeared a few times. The genes are TRBV24-1 and TRBJ1-2, with D hard to call. Germline CDR1 KGHDR, CDR2 SFDVKD. The CDR3 is made up of 14 amino acids. V lost 0 bases and J lost 1, with 5 bases in between. The CDR3 DNA sequence: TGTGCCACCAGTGATTTGCCCAGTAACTATGGCTACACCTTC. It codes for CATSDLPSNYGYTF.

The CDR3, as DNA: TGCAGTGCCGGGGGGGGGTATCAGCCCCAGCATTTT. It translates to CSAGGGYQPQHF. This chain connects TRBV20-1 to TRBJ1-5; possibly TRBD1 for D (5 bases). Trimming removed 6 bases from V and 5 bases from J, with 11 bases in between. The CDR3 totals 12 residues. Germline assignment: CDR1 DFQATT and CDR2 SNEGSKA (reference sequence).

CDR3 DNA: TGTGCCAGCAGTTCCCAGACAAGGGGAACCGCGGACTATGGCTACACCTTC. Translated: CASSSQTRGTADYGYTF. The rearrangement uses TRBV6-5 and TRBJ1-2; maybe TRBD1 (5 bases). V dropped 4 bases and J dropped 3 bases, with 21 bases sitting between them. CDR1 and CDR2 (germline): MNHEY, SVGAGI. This CDR3 contains 17 residues.

This clonotype has at least ten counts. The V gene is TRBV29-1, the J gene TRBJ1-5; 9 nucleotides align to TRBD1. Unmatched junction bases numbered 4, after V lost 4 bases and J lost 0 bases. Germline values: CDR1 SQVTM, CDR2 ANQGSEA. This CDR3 comprises 15 residues. CDR3 sequence: CSVGWTGASNQPQHF. CDR3 coding DNA: TGCAGCGTTGGGTGGACAGGGGCTAGCAATCAGCCCCAGCATTTT.

This clonotype has at least ten counts. The rearrangement joins TRBV20-1 to TRBJ1-5; TRBD1 might be the D (6 bases). V was shortened by 4 bases and J by 2 bases, with 15 bases between the two germline ends. This CDR3 has 15 amino acids. Germline V CDR1 and CDR2: DFQATT, SNEGSKA (reference sequence). This chain's CDR3 is CSANHRDIGNQPQHF. The CDR3 region has the DNA TGCAGTGCTAATCACCGGGACATAGGCAATCAGCCCCAGCATTTT.

This clonotype was recorded at least ten times. The chain couples TRBV5-1 to TRBJ2-3; D is unresolved. The CDR3 runs to 15 residues. Germline V gene sequence: CDR1 SGHRS, CDR2 YFSETQ. Trimming left V 3 bases short and J 0 bases short, with 11 bases between. The CDR3 nucleotides are TGCGCCAGCAGCTCCTCGCCGTATAGCACAGATACGCAGTATTTT. Translating it yields CASSSSPYSTDTQYF.

There are many counts of this clonotype. This chain joins TRBV7-9 and TRBJ1-2; 9 positions match TRBD1. The V segment lost 1 base and the J segment 8 bases; nucleotides outside the gene matches: 8. Germline V gene lookup returns CDR1 SEHNR and CDR2 FQNEAQ (reference sequence). The CDR3 is 15 residues long. The CDR3 is CASSLGQGEVLGYTF. The CDR3 DNA reads as TGTGCCAGCAGCTTAGGACAGGGGGAGGTCCTCGGCTACACCTTC.

The chain employs TRBV18 and TRBJ2-6, with 13 bases matching TRBD2. Germline V CDR1 and CDR2: KGHSH, LQKENI. V lost 3 bases, J lost 0 bases, and 8 bases stayed unmatched. The CDR3 length is 20 residues. CDR3 bases: TGTGCCAGCTCACCGCCGGGACTAGCGGGGACCCTCTCTGGGGCCAACGTCCTGACTTTC. Its translation is CASSPPGLAGTLSGANVLTF.

This clonotype was observed at least ten times. The V call is TRBV20-1, the J call TRBJ1-1; 11 nucleotides match TRBD1. V shed 5 bases, J shed 3 bases, and the junction held 11 bases outside the gene matches. The V gene's germline CDR1 is DFQATT and CDR2 SNEGSKA (reference sequence). The CDR3 runs 16 residues. CDR3 residues: CSARRDRGSKDTEAFF. The CDR3 DNA sequence: TGCAGTGCTCGCCGGGACAGGGGGTCGAAAGACACTGAAGCTTTCTTT.

This clonotype was picked up many times. The chain has TRBV2 and TRBJ1-4; 8 nucleotides match TRBD1. In germline, CDR1 is SNHLY, CDR2 FYNNEI. CDR3 length: 13 residues. With V trimmed by 4 bases and J by 7 bases, 2 bases remained unmatched. CDR3 sequence reads: CASSVGQGEKLFF. The CDR3 DNA reads TGTGCCAGCAGTGTAGGACAGGGTGAAAAACTGTTTTTT.

This clonotype was recorded many times. The V call is TRBV3-1, the J call TRBJ2-5; D ambiguous. This CDR3 comprises 14 residues. Germline-derived CDR1 and CDR2 are LGHDT and YNNKEL (reference sequence). Deletions cut 1 base from V and 4 bases from J, with 10 bases between. CDR3 sequence (DNA): TGTGCCAGCAGCCAAGGCCACACGGGAGAGACCCAGTACTTC. Residues: CASSQGHTGETQYF.

Ten or more counts support this clonotype. The V call is TRBV20-1, the J call TRBJ2-2; D gene unclear. The CDR3 is 16 amino acids. From germline, CDR1 is DFQATT and CDR2 SNEGSKA (reference sequence). V lost 0 bases and J lost 0, with 11 bases in between. CDR3 sequence reads: CSARDPRLANTGELFF. The CDR3 DNA reads TGCAGTGCTAGAGATCCCAGACTCGCGAACACCGGGGAGCTGTTTTTT.

This clonotype was seen more than once but under ten times. The V and J genes are TRBV7-7 and TRBJ2-1, with 9 positions matching TRBD2. The germline gives CDR1 SSHAT, CDR2 FNYEAQ (reference sequence). The trim removed 5 bases at V and 5 bases at J, leaving 7 bases unmatched. The CDR3 has 15 residues. This CDR3 reads CASSPKGLANNEQFF. CDR3 DNA sequence: TGTGCCAGCAGCCCCAAGGGACTAGCCAACAATGAGCAGTTCTTC.

The V and J genes are TRBV7-3 and TRBJ2-2; TRBD2 matches at 9 bases. Looked up from germline, CDR1 is SGHTA and CDR2 is FQGTGA. The CDR3 is made up of 16 amino acids. The V segment lost 8 bases and the J segment 2 bases; nucleotides outside the gene matches: 9. The CDR3 sequence: CASSLSGGPNTGELFF. In DNA form, the CDR3 reads TGTGCCAGCTCCCTTAGCGGGGGCCCTAACACCGGGGAGCTGTTTTTT. The variable domain in full, completed from reference TRBV7-3 and TRBJ2-2, reads GAGVSQTPSNKVTEKGKYVELRCDPISGHTALYWYRQSLGQGPEFLIYFQGTGAADDSGLPNDRFFAVRPEGSVSTLKIQRTERGDSAVYLCASSLSGGPNTGELFFGEGSRLTVL.